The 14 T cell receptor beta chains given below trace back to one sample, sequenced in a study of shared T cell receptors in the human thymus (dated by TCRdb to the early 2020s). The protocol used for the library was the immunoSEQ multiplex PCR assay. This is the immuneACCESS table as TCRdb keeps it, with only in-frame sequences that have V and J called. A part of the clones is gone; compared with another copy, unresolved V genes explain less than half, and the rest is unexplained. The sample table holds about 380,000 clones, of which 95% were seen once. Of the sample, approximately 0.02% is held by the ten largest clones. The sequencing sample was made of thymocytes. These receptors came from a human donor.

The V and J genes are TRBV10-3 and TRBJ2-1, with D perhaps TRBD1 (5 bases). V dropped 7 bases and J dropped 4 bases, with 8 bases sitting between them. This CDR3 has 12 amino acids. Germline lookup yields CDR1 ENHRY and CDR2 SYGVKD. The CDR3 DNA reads TGTGCCATCATTGACAGTTACAATGAGCAGTTCTTC. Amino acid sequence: CAIIDSYNEQFF.

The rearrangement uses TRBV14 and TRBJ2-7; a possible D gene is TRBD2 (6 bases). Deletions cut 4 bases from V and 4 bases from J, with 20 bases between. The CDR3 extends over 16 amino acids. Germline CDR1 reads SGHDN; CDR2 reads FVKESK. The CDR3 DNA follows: TGTGCCAGCAGCCCTGCAAACCGGGACTCTAAATACGAGCAGTACTTC. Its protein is CASSPANRDSKYEQYF.

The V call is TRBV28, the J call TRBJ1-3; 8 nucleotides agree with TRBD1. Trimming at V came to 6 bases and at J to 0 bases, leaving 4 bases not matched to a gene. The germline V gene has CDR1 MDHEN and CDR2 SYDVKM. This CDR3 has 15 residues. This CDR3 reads CASRIQGGSGNTIYF. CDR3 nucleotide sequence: TGTGCCAGCAGAATACAGGGGGGCTCTGGAAACACCATATATTTT.

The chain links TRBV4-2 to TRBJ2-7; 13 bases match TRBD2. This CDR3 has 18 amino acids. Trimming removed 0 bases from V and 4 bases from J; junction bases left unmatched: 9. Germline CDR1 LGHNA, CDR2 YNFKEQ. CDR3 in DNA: TGTGCCAGCAGCCAAGAGGGCGGACTAGCGGGAGCAAGTTACGAGCAGTACTTC. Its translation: CASSQEGGLAGASYEQYF.

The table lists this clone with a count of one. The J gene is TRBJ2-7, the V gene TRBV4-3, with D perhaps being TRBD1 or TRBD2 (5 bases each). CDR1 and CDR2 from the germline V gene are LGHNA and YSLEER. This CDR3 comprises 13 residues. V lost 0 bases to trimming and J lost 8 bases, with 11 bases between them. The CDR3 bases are TGCGCCAGCAGCCAAGATAATGGGACCAAGCAGTACTTC. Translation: CASSQDNGTKQYF.

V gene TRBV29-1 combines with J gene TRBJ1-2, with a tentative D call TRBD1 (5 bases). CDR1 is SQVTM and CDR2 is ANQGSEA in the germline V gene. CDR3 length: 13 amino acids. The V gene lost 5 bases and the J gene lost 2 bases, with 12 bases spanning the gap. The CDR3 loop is CSVRGGDNYGYTF. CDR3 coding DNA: TGCAGCGTTAGGGGAGGGGACAACTATGGCTACACCTTC.

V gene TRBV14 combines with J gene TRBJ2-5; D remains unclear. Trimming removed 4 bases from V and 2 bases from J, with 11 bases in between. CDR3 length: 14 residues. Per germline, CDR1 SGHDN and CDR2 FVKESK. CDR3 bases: TGTGCCAGCAGCCCTCTGACTCAGCAAGAGACCCAGTACTTC. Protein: CASSPLTQQETQYF.

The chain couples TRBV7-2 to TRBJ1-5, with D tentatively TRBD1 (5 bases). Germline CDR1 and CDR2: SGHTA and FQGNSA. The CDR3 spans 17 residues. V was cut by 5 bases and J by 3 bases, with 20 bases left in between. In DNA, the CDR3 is TGTGCCAGCAGCCCCAACTGGGGGGGGGTCAACAATCAGCCCCAGCATTTT. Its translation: CASSPNWGGVNNQPQHF. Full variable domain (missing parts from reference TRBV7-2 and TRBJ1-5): GAGVSQSPSNKVTEKGKDVELRCDPISGHTALYWYRQSLGQGLEFLIYFQGNSAPDKSGLPSDRFSAERTGGSVSTLTIQRTQQEDSAVYLCASSPNWGGVNNQPQHFGDGTRLSIL.

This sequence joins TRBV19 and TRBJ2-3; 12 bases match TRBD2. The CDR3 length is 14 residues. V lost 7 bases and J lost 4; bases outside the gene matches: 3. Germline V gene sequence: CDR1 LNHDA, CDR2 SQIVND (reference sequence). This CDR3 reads CASKPSGRADTQYF. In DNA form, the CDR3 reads TGTGCCAGTAAGCCTAGCGGGAGGGCAGATACGCAGTATTTT.

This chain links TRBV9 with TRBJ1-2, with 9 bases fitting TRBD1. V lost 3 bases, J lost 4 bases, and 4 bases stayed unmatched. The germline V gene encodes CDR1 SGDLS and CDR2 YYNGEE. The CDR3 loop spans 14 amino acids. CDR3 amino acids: CASSADRGAYGYTF. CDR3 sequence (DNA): TGTGCCAGCAGCGCTGACAGGGGGGCCTATGGCTACACCTTC.

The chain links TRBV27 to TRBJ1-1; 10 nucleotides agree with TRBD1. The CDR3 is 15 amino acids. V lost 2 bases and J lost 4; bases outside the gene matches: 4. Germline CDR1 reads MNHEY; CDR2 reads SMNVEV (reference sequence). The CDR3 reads CASSLPGQGGTEAFF. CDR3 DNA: TGTGCCAGCAGTTTACCCGGACAGGGGGGCACTGAAGCTTTCTTT.

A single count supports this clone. The CDR3 bases are TGTGCCAGCAGCTTGAATCAGGGGCCCCACTACGAGCAGTACTTC. It yields the protein CASSLNQGPHYEQYF. The J gene is TRBJ2-7, the V gene TRBV5-4; perhaps TRBD1 as D (6 bases). The CDR3 totals 15 residues. The germline V gene encodes CDR1 SGHNT and CDR2 YYREEE (reference sequence). Deletions cut 1 base from V and 3 bases from J, with 14 bases between.

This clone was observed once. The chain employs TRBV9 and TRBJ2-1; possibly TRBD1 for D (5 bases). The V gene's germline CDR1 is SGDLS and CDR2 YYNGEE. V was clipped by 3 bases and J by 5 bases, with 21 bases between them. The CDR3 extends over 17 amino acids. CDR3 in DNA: TGTGCCAGCAGCGGGACCCCCCTCAGGGATAGTCACAATGAGCAGTTCTTC. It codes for CASSGTPLRDSHNEQFF.

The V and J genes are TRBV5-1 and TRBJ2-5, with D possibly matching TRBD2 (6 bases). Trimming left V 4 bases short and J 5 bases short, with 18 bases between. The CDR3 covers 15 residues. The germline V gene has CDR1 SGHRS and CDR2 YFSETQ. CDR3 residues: CASSVGTADVETQYF. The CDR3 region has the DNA TGCGCCAGCAGCGTAGGGACTGCAGACGTTGAGACCCAGTACTTC. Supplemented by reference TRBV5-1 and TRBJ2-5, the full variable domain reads KAGVTQTPRYLIKTRGQQVTLSCSPISGHRSVSWYQQTPGQGLQFLFEYFSETQRNKGNFPGRFSGRQFSNSRSEMNVSTLELGDSALYLCASSVGTADVETQYFGPGTRLLVL.